This T cell receptor (beta chain) was captured in a study of breast tumors, draining lymph nodes, adjacent tissues. Overall study findings and caveats: Tumors had less TCR diversity than lymph nodes, more than nontumor tissue. Compared with basal-like, luminal-like tumors shared significantly more repertoire with nontumor tissue. Findings are consistent with lymph node origin and intratumoral expansion of most tumor T cells.

From the multiplex PCR reads, TCRdb called clonotypes with MiXCR, one entry per CDR3 protein. This table holds nearly 200,000 distinct CDR3 sequences, 25% to 40% found once. Trimming at V came to 6 bases and at J to 2 bases, leaving 7 bases not matched to a gene. This CDR3 is built from 15 residues. Germline CDR1 SNHLY, CDR2 FYNNEI. Breast cancer patients provided tissue from their axillary draining lymph nodes. This clonotype was detected many times. Its antigen is not known. The chain couples TRBV2 to TRBJ1-5, with 7 bases matching TRBD1. This sequence originates from a female donor with breast cancer. Some clones in this sample may be carry-over from other donors' samples. Sequenced: axillary lymph node tissue. The DNA for the CDR3 is TGTGCCAGCAGCCGACAGGGCTTGGGCAATCAGCCCCAGCATTTT. Its translation is CASSRQGLGNQPQHF. Variable domain in full (rest from reference TRBV2 and TRBJ1-5): EPEVTQTPSHQVTQMGQEVILRCVPISNHLYFYWYRQILGQKVEFLVSFYNNEISEKSEIFDDQFSVERPDGSNFTLKIRSTKLEDSAMYFCASSRQGLGNQPQHFGDGTRLSIL.